This note documents a single TCR beta chain sequence. This sample is part of a study of blood T cell repertoires in COVID-19. About the research overall: Samples representing acute and convalescent COVID-19 were sourced from the United States, Italy and Spain. T cells, B-cell-depleted T cells, or PBMCs provided the cDNA or gDNA that served as material.

The CDR3 runs 15 residues. Trimming removed 4 bases from V and 5 bases from J, with 19 bases in between. Germline CDR1 reads SGDLS; CDR2 reads YYNGEE. Source study methods: Reference gene primer amplification yielded estimated nucleated cell counts. Sequencing used immunoSEQ multiplex PCR; TCRdb keeps in-frame clones, though not all of them. That table supplies the V and J calls and clone size; D and trimming were determined from the DNA. The table shows a few hundred thousand clones, with around 91% occurring only once. The chain employs TRBV9 and TRBJ2-7, with a possible D match to TRBD1 (7 bases). Specimen: peripheral blood. The receptor was derived from a woman in her sixties with acute or convalescent COVID-19. CDR3 sequence (DNA): TGTGCCAGCAGCTTAACAGGGGAGGCCGTGGACGAGCAGTACTTC. Residues: CASSLTGEAVDEQYF.